This T cell receptor beta chain is from a study of spatial heterogeneity in lung cancer. Overall study context: From matched bulk RNA-seq came a T cell module score, which showed a strong correlation with TCR transcript counts in tumor regions.

Per the germline V gene, CDR1 is MDHEN and CDR2 is SYDVKM. CDR3 length: 15 residues. The trim removed 6 bases at V and 4 bases at J, leaving 12 bases unmatched. This clonotype was seen at least ten times. Its target is unknown. Because the library targeted alpha chains, this beta chain is an off-target read whose size means little. TCRdb redid the calling of the 5' RACE reads with MiXCR, one entry per CDR3 protein. The sample contains approximately 15,000 distinct CDR3 sequences, about 6.3% of which appear only once. Findings of the study overall: Counts that tracked tumor mutation counts were those of expanded intratumoral alpha and beta TCRs.

Indicated time point: sample taken at primary tumor resection. The approximately 78 donors had untreated early-stage non-small cell lung cancer. This material consisted of lung tumor tissue, taken at surgery. This clonotype originated in a male donor with early-stage non-small cell lung cancer. The genes are TRBV28 and TRBJ2-7, with 7 nucleotides matching TRBD1. CDR3 residues: CASSPSVEGAYEQYF. The DNA for the CDR3 is TGTGCCAGCAGCCCTTCGGTTGAGGGGGCGTACGAGCAGTACTTC.